This T cell receptor (beta chain) was observed in a study of blood T cell repertoires in COVID-19. This CDR3 spans 13 amino acids. Trimming removed 3 bases from V and 5 bases from J, with 11 bases in between. CDR1 and CDR2 from the germline V gene are DFQATT and SNEGSKA (reference sequence). Produced via immunoSEQ multiplex PCR; TCRdb's table is partial and in-frame only. The data show around 300,000 clones, over 75% seen once. The chain uses TRBV20-1 and TRBJ1-5; the D gene is possibly TRBD1 (5 bases). Material for sequencing was PBMCs or T cells enriched from blood (not recorded which). This sequence originates from a woman aged 25 to 39 who had recovered from COVID-19. This chain's CDR3 is CSASRGVDQPQHF. In DNA, the CDR3 is TGCAGTGCTAGTCGGGGGGTGGATCAGCCCCAGCATTTT.